The 29 T cell receptor beta chains given below trace back to one sample, sequenced in a study of cytomegalovirus exposure and HLA in healthy donors. The primer mix had 60 Vbeta and 13 Jbeta primers. Sequencing was performed with immunoSEQ multiplex PCR; in TCRdb, only in-frame clones are kept and a portion is missing. The sample shows roughly 88,000 clones, around three quarters of them seen only once. The sequenced material came from PBMCs. The receptors were gathered from a young man in good health and CMV-seropositive.

The chain combines TRBV7-2 with TRBJ2-5; no firm D call. The DNA matches TRBJ2-7 better at its end, which makes the J call doubtful. The CDR3 runs 13 residues. The germline V gene has CDR1 SGHTA and CDR2 FQGNSA. The CDR3 DNA is TGTGCCAGCAGCTTACAAGCCTACTACGAGCAGTACTTC. Protein: CASSLQAYYEQYF.

This clone was seen a handful of times. This chain connects TRBV5-1 to TRBJ2-5, with TRBD2 identical over 13 bases. Germline V gene data show CDR1 as SGHRS and CDR2 as YFSETQ. The CDR3 is 17 residues long. V lost 0 bases and J lost 4; bases outside the gene matches: 6. The CDR3 here is CASSLGTSGRSRETQYF. Here the CDR3 DNA reads TGCGCCAGCAGCTTGGGGACTAGCGGGAGATCCCGAGAGACCCAGTACTTC.

DNA for the CDR3: TGTGCCAGTCGGGAGTGGGACAGGGTAGCCGGCGAGCAGTACTTC. It encodes CASREWDRVAGEQYF. The chain has TRBV28 and TRBJ2-7; the match to TRBD1 covers 9 bases. The CDR3 sequence is 15 residues long. Looked up from germline, CDR1 is MDHEN and CDR2 is SYDVKM. The junction had 15 bases not matched to a gene; V was cut back by 9 bases and J by 6 bases.

The chain has TRBV10-3 and TRBJ1-4; 10 nucleotides line up with TRBD1. This CDR3 comprises 20 residues. Germline V gene data show CDR1 as ENHRY and CDR2 as SYGVKD. The trim removed 0 bases at V and 4 bases at J, leaving 14 bases unmatched. CDR3 sequence: CAISESPSGTGALVNEKLFF. CDR3 nucleotide sequence: TGTGCCATCAGTGAGTCTCCTTCCGGGACAGGGGCGTTGGTTAATGAAAAACTGTTTTTT.

The gene calls are TRBV4-1 and TRBJ2-1; 7 bases agree with TRBD2. Germline CDR1 MGHRA, CDR2 YSYEKL. This CDR3 has 16 residues. After removal of 1 base from V and 0 bases from J, the junction contained 3 bases not matched to a gene. CDR3 coding DNA: TGCGCCAGCAGCCAAGGGGGGGGAGGCTCCTACAATGAGCAGTTCTTC. Amino acids: CASSQGGGGSYNEQFF.

The rearrangement joins TRBV5-8 to TRBJ2-7, with 9 bases that match TRBD2. This CDR3 is 15 amino acids long. V was clipped by 3 bases and J by 3 bases; unmatched bases: 7. The germline V gene encodes CDR1 SGHTS and CDR2 YDEGEE. CDR3 sequence reads: CASSSFVREGYEQYF. In DNA form, the CDR3 reads TGTGCCAGCAGCTCCTTCGTGCGGGAGGGCTACGAGCAGTACTTC.

V is TRBV18 and J is TRBJ2-7; D perhaps matches TRBD1 (6 bases). This CDR3 has 13 residues. Germline V gives CDR1 KGHSH, CDR2 LQKENI. V gave up 0 bases and J gave up 8 bases, with 11 bases separating them. In DNA form, the CDR3 reads TGTGCCAGCTCACCACCCGGACAGATCCAGCAGTACTTC. Translating it yields CASSPPGQIQQYF.

The chain recombines TRBV10-3 with TRBJ1-1; maybe TRBD1 (6 bases). With 4 bases removed from V and 4 bases from J, the gap between germline ends came to 13 bases. Germline V gene sequence: CDR1 ENHRY, CDR2 SYGVKD. The CDR3 is 14 residues long. CDR3 sequence reads: CAISVGRGSTEAFF. CDR3 nucleotide sequence: TGTGCCATCAGTGTAGGCAGGGGAAGCACTGAAGCTTTCTTT.

This clone has only one observation. V gene TRBV27 combines with J gene TRBJ2-2; possible D gene TRBD2, 6 bases. This CDR3 spans 16 amino acids. V was pared by 5 bases and J by 5 bases, with 18 bases between. Germline CDR1 MNHEY, CDR2 SMNVEV (reference sequence). CDR3 protein: CASSPRGGRRTGELFF. The CDR3 DNA reads TGTGCCAGCAGTCCGCGGGGAGGCCGACGGACCGGGGAGCTGTTTTTT.

The chain is built from TRBV28 and TRBJ2-3, with TRBD2 matching 7 bases. Germline V gene data show CDR1 as MDHEN and CDR2 as SYDVKM. J lost 1 base, V lost 1 base, and 5 bases had no gene match. This CDR3 contains 16 residues. The CDR3: CASSLLGGLGTDTQYF. Written as DNA, the CDR3 is TGTGCCAGCAGTTTATTAGGTGGACTAGGCACAGATACGCAGTATTTT.

The J gene is TRBJ1-2, the V gene TRBV27; a weak D match, TRBD1 (6 bases). Germline V gene sequence: CDR1 MNHEY, CDR2 SMNVEV (reference sequence). The V and J ends lost 4 bases and 3 bases respectively, with 21 bases between them. The CDR3 is 17 amino acids. CDR3 residues: CASSSLTGPLIYYGYTF. The CDR3 DNA is TGTGCCAGCAGTTCCCTTACAGGGCCGCTAATTTACTATGGCTACACCTTC.

This clone was picked up a small number of times. The J gene is TRBJ2-7, the V gene TRBV5-5, with 8 nucleotides matching TRBD1. The CDR3 contains 15 residues. J was trimmed by 4 bases and V by 2 bases; bases with no gene match: 8. The V gene's germline CDR1 is SGHKS and CDR2 YYEKEE (reference sequence). CDR3: CASSFGQGKTYEQYF. The CDR3 DNA follows: TGTGCCAGCAGCTTCGGACAGGGCAAGACGTACGAGCAGTACTTC.

This clone was found once. The chain couples TRBV4-2 to TRBJ1-1, with unresolved D. Trimming removed 1 base at V and 1 base at J, with 4 bases between. Germline values: CDR1 LGHNA, CDR2 YNFKEQ. This CDR3 region has 13 residues. The CDR3 sequence: CASSQGENTEAFF. The CDR3 nucleotides read TGTGCCAGCAGCCAAGGAGAGAACACTGAAGCTTTCTTT.

The chain uses TRBV7-3 and TRBJ2-1; 8 nucleotides match TRBD2. Per the germline V gene, CDR1 is SGHTA and CDR2 is FQGTGA. The CDR3 covers 15 residues. Trimming took 5 bases from V and 3 from J; bases not matched to a gene: 6. CDR3 sequence: CASSPTSGHYNEQFF. The DNA for the CDR3 is TGTGCCAGCAGCCCAACTAGCGGACACTACAATGAGCAGTTCTTC.

V and J are TRBV9 and TRBJ1-5; D is ambiguous. The V gene's germline CDR1 is SGDLS and CDR2 YYNGEE. The ends were cut back, 0 bases at V and 0 bases at J, with 7 bases in the middle. This CDR3 spans 15 amino acids. The chain's CDR3 is CASSVGVNSNQPQHF. CDR3 DNA sequence: TGTGCCAGCAGCGTAGGCGTTAATAGCAATCAGCCCCAGCATTTT.

Only a few counts were recorded for this clone. The rearrangement links TRBV7-9 to TRBJ1-4, with D possibly being TRBD1 (5 bases). Germline-derived CDR1 and CDR2 are SEHNR and FQNEAQ (reference sequence). The V and J ends lost 5 bases and 8 bases respectively, with 9 bases between them. CDR3 length: 12 amino acids. Here the CDR3 DNA reads TGTGCCAGCAGCCAAAACAGGGAAAAACTGTTTTTT. Its protein is CASSQNREKLFF.

The chain uses TRBV7-2 and TRBJ2-5; TRBD2 matches 15 bases. In germline, CDR1 is SGHTA, CDR2 FQGNSA. The CDR3 consists of 18 residues. V trimming: 4 bases; J trimming: 6 bases; junction bases outside the gene matches: 12. The CDR3 sequence is CASSSPGTSGGPAKTQYF. The CDR3 DNA is TGTGCCAGCAGCTCACCCGGGACTAGCGGGGGGCCCGCGAAGACCCAGTACTTC.

This clone was seen only once. The gene calls are TRBV4-3 and TRBJ2-1; possibly TRBD2 for D (6 bases). V was trimmed by 2 bases and J by 8 bases, leaving 13 bases between them. This CDR3 region has 14 residues. Germline lookup yields CDR1 LGHNA and CDR2 YSLEER. The CDR3 region has the DNA TGCGCCAGCAGCCAATTCTCCGGGAGTCATGAGCAGTTCTTC. This encodes CASSQFSGSHEQFF.

V and J are TRBV27 and TRBJ2-3; a weak D match, TRBD1 (6 bases). This CDR3 has 17 residues. CDR1 and CDR2 from the germline V gene are MNHEY and SMNVEV (reference sequence). V shed 4 bases and J shed 4 bases, with 21 bases lying between them. The CDR3 spells CASSSFFRTDVADTQYF. The CDR3 coding sequence is TGTGCCAGCAGTTCGTTTTTTCGGACAGACGTAGCAGATACGCAGTATTTT.

The J gene is TRBJ1-4, the V gene TRBV28; D is ambiguous. Trimming cost V 7 bases and J 3 bases, with 9 bases left between them. CDR1 MDHEN and CDR2 SYDVKM come from the germline V gene. CDR3 size: 13 residues. The CDR3 DNA reads TGTGCCAGCAATGGTGGAGCTAATGAAAAACTGTTTTTT. The encoded protein is CASNGGANEKLFF.

The chain recombines TRBV2 with TRBJ1-1, with a weak D call TRBD1 (5 bases). V shed 9 bases and J shed 5 bases, with 16 bases lying between them. This CDR3 region has 13 residues. Germline V gene data show CDR1 as SNHLY and CDR2 as FYNNEI. As DNA, the CDR3 is TGTGCCAGTGGGTGGGGCGGAGGGACTGAAGCTTTCTTT. Translation: CASGWGGGTEAFF.

The genes are TRBV19 and TRBJ1-4; TRBD1 might be the D (6 bases). Germline V gene data show CDR1 as LNHDA and CDR2 as SQIVND (reference sequence). This CDR3 has 18 amino acids. V was pared by 2 bases and J by 0 bases, with 16 bases between. CDR3 loop: CASSIRDRFISTNEKLFF. In DNA form, the CDR3 reads TGTGCCAGTAGTATACGAGACAGGTTCATCTCAACTAATGAAAAACTGTTTTTT.

The chain employs TRBV11-2 and TRBJ1-6, with TRBD1 matching 9 bases. Germline V CDR1 and CDR2: SGHAT, FQNNGV. V gave up 3 bases and J gave up 7 bases; unmatched junction bases: 4. This CDR3 is 15 amino acids long. This CDR3 is CASSFLGQGNSPLHF. For the CDR3, the DNA is TGTGCCAGCAGCTTCCTGGGACAGGGAAATTCACCCCTCCACTTT.

In this sample, this clone turned up a few times. V gene TRBV7-8 combines with J gene TRBJ1-5; TRBD1 agrees at 8 bases. This CDR3 comprises 18 residues. V lost 3 bases and J lost 3; bases outside the gene matches: 13. Per germline, CDR1 SGHVS and CDR2 FQNEAQ. The CDR3 DNA is TGTGCCAGCAGCTTCAGCGCGGACAGGGTCGTCCTCAATCAGCCCCAGCATTTT. This gives the protein CASSFSADRVVLNQPQHF. The whole variable domain, filled in from reference TRBV7-8 and TRBJ1-5, reads GAGVSQSPRYKVAKRGQDVALRCDPISGHVSLFWYQQALGQGPEFLTYFQNEAQLDKSGLPSDRFFAERPEGSVSTLKIQRTQQEDSAVYLCASSFSADRVVLNQPQHFGDGTRLSIL.

This chain uses TRBV6-5 with TRBJ1-2; no clear D. V was trimmed by 7 bases and J by 0 bases, leaving 15 bases between them. This CDR3 is 15 amino acids long. Germline V gene lookup returns CDR1 MNHEY and CDR2 SVGAGI. CDR3 in amino acids: CASIPFPGTNYGYTF. CDR3 sequence (DNA): TGTGCCAGCATTCCTTTTCCCGGGACTAACTATGGCTACACCTTC.

V usage is TRBV28 and J usage is TRBJ1-2; the D is unclear. V lost 3 bases and J lost 8, with 13 bases in between. The CDR3 has 13 residues. Per germline, CDR1 MDHEN and CDR2 SYDVKM. CDR3 nucleotide sequence: TGTGCCAGCAGTTTTTTCGCGGGTGGCGGCTACACCTTC. Protein sequence: CASSFFAGGGYTF.

CDR3 in amino acids: CAWSQKGETDTQYF. The CDR3, as DNA: TGTGCCTGGAGCCAAAAGGGGGAAACAGATACGCAGTATTTT. The chain links TRBV30 to TRBJ2-3; a weak D match, TRBD1 (6 bases). Looked up from germline, CDR1 is GTSNPN and CDR2 is SVGIG (reference sequence). V lost 3 bases, J lost 3 bases, and 13 bases lay in between. The CDR3 is 14 residues long.

V and J are TRBV19 and TRBJ1-1; the D gene is possibly TRBD1 (6 bases). Germline V lookup: CDR1 LNHDA, CDR2 SQIVND (reference sequence). The CDR3 consists of 14 residues. V was shortened by 5 bases and J by 2 bases, with 12 bases between the two germline ends. CDR3 bases: TGTGCCAGTAGTGCCCAGGGGAGAAACACTGAAGCTTTCTTT. Its translation: CASSAQGRNTEAFF.

The sample holds a few counts of this clone. The chain joins TRBV27 to TRBJ1-1; the D is unclear. Germline V gene data show CDR1 as MNHEY and CDR2 as SMNVEV (reference sequence). Trimming shortened V by 0 bases and J by 5 bases, and 10 bases separated the two germline ends. This CDR3 spans 14 amino acids. In DNA, the CDR3 is TGTGCCAGCAGTTTATCTCGGGGAAGGACTGAAGCTTTCTTT. Translation gives CASSLSRGRTEAFF.